These 9 T cell receptor beta chains originate from one sample sequenced in a study of low-dose radiotherapy and immunotherapy resistance in tumors (dated 2022 in TCRdb). Superscript III and a set of TRAV- and TRBV-specific primers were used to synthesize first-strand cDNA, so that both TCRalpha and TCRbeta chains were covered. TCRs were amplified for about 20 PCR cycles with Phusion, using a constant-region primer paired with the adapter attached to the V primers. The public reads were reanalyzed by TCRdb: fastp trimming at Q25, MiXCR alignment, in-frame beta chains only. Each entry is one CDR3 protein sequence, shown with its most common DNA and genes. The table for this sample lists roughly 18,000 distinct CDR3 sequences; approximately 79% of them were counted only once. About 10% of the sample rests with the top ten. These TCRs come from a human donor with advanced metastatic prostate, ovarian, gallbladder or colorectal cancer (not recorded which). This table probably holds off-target reads from a library built for another chain.

The chain couples TRBV7-2 to TRBJ2-1; 8 nucleotides agree with TRBD1. The CDR3 is 15 amino acids. Trimming took 4 bases from V and 2 from J; bases not matched to a gene: 4. Germline loops: CDR1 SGHTA, CDR2 FQGNSA. The CDR3: CASSSGGRTYNEQFF. DNA of the CDR3: TGTGCCAGCAGCTCAGGGGGCCGTACCTACAATGAGCAGTTCTTC.

This chain joins TRBV20-1 and TRBJ2-3; TRBD2 matches at 7 bases. CDR3 length: 14 amino acids. The V gene end was trimmed by 8 bases and the J gene end by 3 bases; junction bases not matched to a gene: 11. Germline V lookup: CDR1 DFQATT, CDR2 SNEGSKA (reference sequence). The CDR3 is CSTEGGSGTDTQYF. The DNA of the CDR3 is TGCAGTACCGAAGGCGGGAGTGGGACAGATACGCAGTATTTT.

The gene calls are TRBV28 and TRBJ1-2, with D hard to call. From germline, CDR1 is MDHEN and CDR2 SYDVKM. This CDR3 spans 13 amino acids. V dropped 8 bases and J dropped 0 bases, with 10 bases sitting between them. CDR3: CASVETSNYGYTF. Written as DNA, the CDR3 is TGTGCCAGCGTTGAAACTTCTAACTATGGCTACACCTTC.

The chain uses TRBV6-2 or TRBV6-3 and TRBJ2-7; 7 bases are a match to TRBD1. The CDR3 consists of 16 residues. Unmatched junction bases numbered 16, after V lost 8 bases and J lost 3 bases. Germline V gives CDR1 MNHEY, CDR2 SVGEGT. The CDR3 region is CASGQPRTGRFYEQYF. CDR3 DNA sequence: TGTGCCAGCGGCCAGCCCCGGACAGGAAGATTCTACGAGCAGTACTTC.

The rearrangement uses TRBV2 and TRBJ1-5; maybe TRBD1 (5 bases). Germline lookup yields CDR1 SNHLY and CDR2 FYNNEI. V lost 3 bases, J lost 3 bases, and 12 bases lay in between. The CDR3 is made up of 15 amino acids. CDR3 region: CASSEVRQFNQPQHF. CDR3 in DNA: TGTGCCAGCAGTGAGGTGCGACAGTTCAATCAGCCCCAGCATTTT.

J is TRBJ2-1 and V is TRBV2; TRBD2 aligns across 12 bases. This CDR3 has 15 residues. Per germline, CDR1 SNHLY and CDR2 FYNNEI. V lost 10 bases and J lost 9; bases outside the gene matches: 13. The CDR3 loop is CATQVGLAGGGEQFF. The CDR3 bases are TGTGCCACTCAGGTGGGACTAGCGGGTGGGGGTGAGCAGTTCTTC.

The chain recombines TRBV10-3 with TRBJ2-1; 7 positions match TRBD1. The CDR3 runs to 18 residues. Unmatched junction bases numbered 11, after V lost 1 base and J lost 2 bases. CDR1 ENHRY and CDR2 SYGVKD come from the germline V gene. CDR3 sequence: CAISELRGRQGTYNEQFF. CDR3 DNA sequence: TGTGCCATCAGTGAGTTGAGGGGCAGACAGGGCACCTACAATGAGCAGTTCTTC.

This clonotype was seen a handful of times. The rearrangement joins TRBV5-4 to TRBJ2-5; D tentatively reads TRBD1 or TRBD2 (5 bases each). Germline V gene data show CDR1 as SGHNT and CDR2 as YYREEE (reference sequence). Deletions cut 4 bases from V and 4 bases from J, with 17 bases between. The CDR3 spans 15 residues. CDR3 sequence: CASSPPSGAGETQYF. The CDR3 nucleotides read TGTGCCAGCAGCCCGCCCTCCGGGGCGGGAGAGACCCAGTACTTC.

This chain links TRBV12-5 with TRBJ2-3, with D perhaps TRBD1 (7 bases). The V end lost 4 bases, the J end lost 2 bases, and 13 bases lay between the germline ends. Per the germline V gene, CDR1 is LGHNT and CDR2 is FRNRAP. The CDR3 sequence is 15 residues long. The CDR3 region has the DNA TGTGCTAGTGGTTCGGGGGACAGACTCACAGATACGCAGTATTTT. Its translation: CASGSGDRLTDTQYF.